The 28 T cell receptor beta chains listed next were all sequenced from one sample in a study of cytomegalovirus exposure and HLA in healthy donors. The PCR had 60 Vbeta and 13 Jbeta primers. The table came from immunoSEQ multiplex PCR; TCRdb's copy has only in-frame clones and leaves some out. Here the sample spans about 200,000 clones, roughly 79% being singletons. Sequencing was done on a sample of PBMCs. The source is a male donor in good health and CMV-seronegative.

The rearrangement joins TRBV7-8 to TRBJ2-3, with 9 bases fitting TRBD2. From germline, CDR1 is SGHVS and CDR2 FQNEAQ. The CDR3 extends over 15 amino acids. Trimming cost V 5 bases and J 1 base; bases outside gene matches: 4. CDR3 sequence: CASSRRLAGTDTQYF. The CDR3 DNA is TGTGCCAGCAGCCGCCGACTAGCGGGCACAGATACGCAGTATTTT.

The CDR3 sequence is CASSLARTGSEQYF. The DNA for the CDR3 is TGTGCCAGCAGCTTAGCAAGGACAGGGTCCGAGCAGTACTTC. The chain links TRBV7-9 to TRBJ2-7, with 8 bases fitting TRBD1. The V gene end was trimmed by 0 bases and the J gene end by 6 bases; junction bases not matched to a gene: 4. The germline V gene encodes CDR1 SEHNR and CDR2 FQNEAQ (reference sequence). CDR3 length equals 14 residues.

This clone has a single count. The chain combines TRBV9 with TRBJ2-2; 8 bases line up with TRBD1. This CDR3 contains 14 residues. Germline V gene data show CDR1 as SGDLS and CDR2 as YYNGEE. The V and J ends lost 3 bases and 6 bases, in that order; junction bases with no gene match: 4. CDR3 protein: CASSGTGYAGELFF. Written as DNA, the CDR3 is TGTGCCAGCAGCGGGACAGGGTATGCCGGGGAGCTGTTTTTT.

In its sample, this clone was seen once. The rearrangement joins TRBV6-5 to TRBJ2-7; 11 bases fit TRBD2. V gave up 2 bases and J gave up 0 bases; unmatched junction bases: 3. The CDR3 sequence is 16 residues long. Germline lookup yields CDR1 MNHEY and CDR2 SVGAGI. The CDR3 DNA follows: TGTGCCAGCAGTTACCGACTAGCGGGGATCTCCTACGAGCAGTACTTC. Its translation is CASSYRLAGISYEQYF.

V gene TRBV7-2 combines with J gene TRBJ2-7, with 9 bases lining up with TRBD2. With 5 bases clipped from V and 1 base from J, the junction kept 3 bases outside the gene matches. The CDR3 is 14 residues long. Germline V lookup: CDR1 SGHTA, CDR2 FQGNSA. CDR3 bases: TGTGCCAGCAGCAATAGCGGGGGTTCCTACGAGCAGTACTTC. This translates into CASSNSGGSYEQYF.

This chain connects TRBV29-1 to TRBJ1-1, with D uncertain. Germline assignment: CDR1 SQVTM and CDR2 ANQGSEA. Trimming removed 8 bases at V and 0 bases at J, with 10 bases between. The CDR3 totals 12 residues. The CDR3 spells CSMTGLNTEAFF. CDR3 sequence (DNA): TGCAGCATGACGGGGTTGAACACTGAAGCTTTCTTT.

DNA of the CDR3: TGCGCCAGCAGCCAAAATACAGGGTCAGCTCAAGAGACCCAGTACTTC. This gives the protein CASSQNTGSAQETQYF. The J gene is TRBJ2-5, the V gene TRBV4-3, with D possibly TRBD1 on 6 matching bases. The CDR3 runs to 16 residues. Trimming pared 2 bases from V and 2 bases from J, leaving 15 bases between. Per the germline V gene, CDR1 is LGHNA and CDR2 is YSLEER.

This clone was seen a few times. The V and J genes are TRBV5-4 and TRBJ2-2; 10 nucleotides match TRBD1. J gave up 3 bases and V 4 bases, and 3 bases lay outside the gene matches. The germline gives CDR1 SGHNT, CDR2 YYREEE (reference sequence). The CDR3 loop spans 15 amino acids. The CDR3 loop reads CASSRDRGDTGELFF. CDR3 nucleotides: TGTGCCAGCAGCCGGGACAGGGGAGACACCGGGGAGCTGTTTTTT.

The rearrangement uses TRBV5-4 and TRBJ2-7; D may be TRBD2 (7 bases). The germline V and J ends were trimmed by 6 bases and 4 bases, with 17 bases remaining between them. The CDR3 runs 14 residues. CDR1 SGHNT and CDR2 YYREEE come from the germline V gene (reference sequence). CDR3 nucleotides: TGTGCCAGCAAAAGGGGGGGCGACGAATACGAGCAGTACTTC. Amino acids: CASKRGGDEYEQYF.

V gene TRBV28 combines with J gene TRBJ1-3; D not certain. Germline V CDR1 and CDR2: MDHEN, SYDVKM. The CDR3 length is 14 residues. Trimming left V 6 bases short and J 0 bases short, with 9 bases between. The CDR3 loop reads CASSPGYSGNTIYF. In DNA form, the CDR3 reads TGTGCCAGCAGCCCGGGATACTCTGGAAACACCATATATTTT. The whole variable domain, filled in from reference TRBV28 and TRBJ1-3, reads DVKVTQSSRYLVKRTGEKVFLECVQDMDHENMFWYRQDPGLGLRLIYFSYDVKMKEKGDIPEGYSVSREKKERFSLILESASTNQTSMYLCASSPGYSGNTIYFGEGSWLTVV.

This clone occurred a few times. The rearrangement links TRBV28 to TRBJ2-2; 8 positions agree with TRBD2. This CDR3 is 16 amino acids long. CDR1 and CDR2 (germline): MDHEN, SYDVKM. Unmatched junction bases numbered 13, after V lost 6 bases and J lost 7 bases. CDR3 in amino acids: CASSPGGEGLSGELFF. The CDR3 DNA is TGTGCCAGCAGCCCGGGGGGGGAGGGCCTCAGCGGGGAGCTGTTTTTT.

The CDR3 sequence: CASSIPGQNTEAFF. The CDR3 DNA is TGTGCCAGTAGTATCCCGGGTCAGAACACTGAAGCTTTCTTT. The chain has TRBV19 and TRBJ1-1; D is undetermined. Germline CDR1 and CDR2: LNHDA and SQIVND (reference sequence). V gave up 3 bases and J gave up 1 base, with 9 bases separating them. The CDR3 covers 14 residues.

The chain couples TRBV28 to TRBJ2-3; 7 bases align to TRBD2. Germline CDR1 MDHEN, CDR2 SYDVKM. Unmatched junction bases numbered 10, after V lost 5 bases and J lost 2 bases. CDR3 length: 16 residues. DNA for the CDR3: TGTGCCAGCAGTCGACAAGCGGAGCGGGACACAGATACGCAGTATTTT. This sequence encodes CASSRQAERDTDTQYF.

The genes are TRBV2 and TRBJ2-5; TRBD2 matches 12 bases. V lost 5 bases and J lost 9; bases outside the gene matches: 10. This CDR3 is 15 amino acids long. Germline CDR1 reads SNHLY; CDR2 reads FYNNEI. CDR3 sequence reads: CASSSLAGGPWAQYF. CDR3 in DNA: TGTGCCAGCAGTTCCCTAGCGGGGGGGCCGTGGGCCCAGTACTTC.

The chain couples TRBV5-6 to TRBJ1-2; D is unclear. V lost 0 bases and J 8 bases, leaving 14 bases between the germline ends. Germline V gene lookup returns CDR1 SGHDT and CDR2 YYEEEE. The CDR3 is 14 residues long. The CDR3 nucleotides are TGTGCCAGCAGCTTGGAGAGGGTGAGCGGCGGCTACACCTTC. Residues: CASSLERVSGGYTF.

The rearrangement uses TRBV7-2 and TRBJ2-1, with 12 nucleotides matching TRBD2. Looked up from germline, CDR1 is SGHTA and CDR2 is FQGNSA. The CDR3 runs 19 residues. V shed 5 bases, J shed 0 bases, and the junction held 11 bases outside the gene matches. This CDR3 is CASSLTSGRTFSSYNEQFF. The CDR3 nucleotides read TGTGCCAGCAGCCTAACTAGCGGGAGGACCTTTAGCTCCTACAATGAGCAGTTCTTC.

This chain connects TRBV10-3 to TRBJ1-1; TRBD1 aligns across 11 bases. After removal of 10 bases from V and 6 bases from J, the junction contained 13 bases not matched to a gene. CDR3 length: 15 amino acids. The germline V gene encodes CDR1 ENHRY and CDR2 SYGVKD. The CDR3 DNA is TGTGCCACCTGGACAGGGGGCATCCGAACCCCTGAAGCTTTCTTT. As protein: CATWTGGIRTPEAFF.

This clone has only one observation. The chain is built from TRBV5-1 and TRBJ1-2; D perhaps matches TRBD1 (6 bases). This CDR3 comprises 14 residues. V lost 4 bases and J lost 8, with 18 bases in between. The germline V gene encodes CDR1 SGHRS and CDR2 YFSETQ. CDR3 amino acids: CASSLLTGLGGYTF. The CDR3 DNA follows: TGCGCCAGCAGCCTTCTGACAGGCCTGGGAGGCTACACCTTC.

This clone came up once. The rearrangement uses TRBV4-3 and TRBJ2-1; 9 nucleotides match TRBD1. The CDR3 consists of 15 residues. Germline V CDR1 and CDR2: LGHNA, YSLEER. J gave up 5 bases and V 8 bases, and 10 bases lay outside the gene matches. The CDR3 is CASGPGQGIDNEQFF. DNA of the CDR3: TGCGCCAGCGGACCGGGACAGGGCATCGACAATGAGCAGTTCTTC.

This rearrangement joins TRBV6-5 to TRBJ2-5, with 9 positions matching TRBD2. V dropped 5 bases and J dropped 8; count of bases not matched to a gene: 9. Germline V gene lookup returns CDR1 MNHEY and CDR2 SVGAGI. This CDR3 spans 14 amino acids. For the CDR3, the DNA is TGTGCCAGCAGTCCGAGGACTAGCGCCCCTACCCAGTACTTC. Its translation: CASSPRTSAPTQYF.

The chain couples TRBV28 to TRBJ2-7; TRBD1 agrees at 9 bases. The junction had 14 bases not matched to a gene; V was cut back by 3 bases and J by 2 bases. CDR1 is MDHEN, CDR2 SYDVKM, per germline. The CDR3 sequence is 18 residues long. This chain's CDR3 is CASSFSHRAGTGTYEQYF. The CDR3 nucleotides are TGTGCCAGCAGTTTCTCTCACCGGGCCGGGACAGGGACCTACGAGCAGTACTTC.

This chain joins TRBV30 and TRBJ2-5; the match to TRBD1 covers 7 bases. The J call may be in error: the DNA end matches TRBJ2-7 better. The CDR3 extends over 13 amino acids. The germline V gene has CDR1 GTSNPN and CDR2 SVGIG (reference sequence). The CDR3 reads CAFGGQTSYEQYF. CDR3 coding DNA: TGTGCTTTTGGGGGACAGACCTCTTACGAGCAGTACTTC.

This clone was detected a few times. The chain recombines TRBV7-8 with TRBJ2-1; 8 bases fit TRBD2. V shed 7 bases and J 3 bases; nucleotides not matched to a gene: 8. The CDR3 spans 15 residues. In germline, CDR1 is SGHVS, CDR2 FQNEAQ. The CDR3 region is CASKNAAGGYNEQFF. CDR3 in DNA: TGTGCCAGCAAGAATGCGGCGGGAGGCTACAATGAGCAGTTCTTC.

This chain connects TRBV28 to TRBJ2-3, with 8 nucleotides matching TRBD2. This CDR3 has 14 amino acids. CDR1 and CDR2 (germline): MDHEN, SYDVKM. Germline trimming cut 6 bases from V and 2 bases from J; bases unmatched to any gene: 4. CDR3 in DNA: TGTGCCAGCAGAATAGCGGGGTACACAGATACGCAGTATTTT. Its translation is CASRIAGYTDTQYF.

The chain carries TRBV7-7 and TRBJ2-2, with TRBD1 identical over 8 bases. The CDR3 loop spans 15 amino acids. CDR1 is SSHAT, CDR2 FNYEAQ, per germline (reference sequence). J lost 5 bases, V lost 7 bases, and 9 bases had no gene match. The CDR3 loop is CASTDQTGVTGELFF. For the CDR3, the DNA is TGTGCCAGCACCGACCAGACAGGGGTGACCGGGGAGCTGTTTTTT. Looking up the rest from reference TRBV7-7 and TRBJ2-2 gives the full variable domain: GAGVSQSPRYKVTKRGQDVTLRCDPISSHATLYWYQQALGQGPEFLTYFNYEAQPDKSGLPSDRFSAERPEGSISTLTIQRTEQRDSAMYRCASTDQTGVTGELFFGEGSRLTVL.

V and J are TRBV7-2 and TRBJ2-1; 10 nucleotides align to TRBD2. With 4 bases clipped from V and 7 bases from J, the junction kept 10 bases outside the gene matches. This CDR3 is 16 amino acids long. The germline CDR1 and CDR2 sequences are SGHTA and FQGNSA. The CDR3 DNA follows: TGTGCCAGCAGCTCAACCCTAGCGGGAGCAGGGAATGAGCAGTTCTTC. This encodes CASSSTLAGAGNEQFF.

The V gene is TRBV15, the J gene TRBJ2-7; TRBD1 aligns across 8 bases. The CDR3 contains 15 residues. The germline V gene has CDR1 LNHNV and CDR2 YYDKDF (reference sequence). With 5 bases clipped from V and 3 bases from J, the junction kept 9 bases outside the gene matches. The CDR3 here is CATSDRQGRLYEQYF. CDR3 sequence (DNA): TGTGCCACCAGCGACAGACAGGGGCGGCTCTACGAGCAGTACTTC.

In its sample, this clone was seen once. The chain joins TRBV19 to TRBJ2-7, with a weak D call TRBD2 (6 bases). The CDR3 contains 14 residues. V lost 2 bases and J 7 bases, leaving 15 bases between the germline ends. Germline V gene sequence: CDR1 LNHDA, CDR2 SQIVND (reference sequence). CDR3 sequence (DNA): TGTGCCAGTAGTATAAATGACGGGAGAAGGGAGCAGTACTTC. Amino acids: CASSINDGRREQYF.